This T cell receptor (beta chain) was sequenced during a study of technical replicates of blood from a handful of donors. The CDR3 has 15 residues. The V gene lost 2 bases and the J gene lost 5 bases, with 15 bases spanning the gap. The germline V gene has CDR1 MNHEY and CDR2 SMNVEV (reference sequence). The data were produced by immunoSEQ multiplex PCR, yet TCRdb's version contains in-frame clones alone and is incomplete. The table records approximately 16,000 clones, about 86% of them present only once. This sequence joins TRBV27 and TRBJ2-5; unclear D gene. This TCR came from a human donor in good health. Sequencing used PBMCs. The CDR3 loop is CASSLRSAWSETQYF. DNA for the CDR3: TGTGCCAGCAGTTTAAGGTCAGCCTGGAGTGAGACCCAGTACTTC.